The subject of this entry is one T cell receptor (beta chain). Its target is unknown. The data originate from a study of CD8+ T cells in alopecia areata. The study's findings and limits: There were also resident alphabeta T cells of normal skin sequenced in scalp samples. Alopecia totalis/universalis scalp especially showed more expanded CD8+ clones than normal scalp.

There are 16 residues in the CDR3. After removal of 4 bases from V and 1 base from J, the junction contained 3 bases not matched to a gene. Germline V gene sequence: CDR1 SGHRS, CDR2 YFSETQ. Alopecia areata patients provided lesional scalp punch biopsies and peripheral blood, both collected for the study. RNA extraction was followed by reverse transcription into cDNA, which acted as the sequencing template. Generated by immunoSEQ multiplex PCR, the TCRdb table keeps only in-frame clones and is missing some. The sample holds roughly 170,000 clones, 59% seen once. Sequencing was performed on CD4+ T cells sorted from blood, taken at week 0. The rearrangement joins TRBV5-1 to TRBJ2-5; 14 bases fit TRBD2. This receptor was obtained from a human donor with alopecia areata. CDR3 amino acids: CASSTGTSGSQETQYF. The CDR3 DNA follows: TGCGCCAGCAGCACGGGGACTAGCGGGAGCCAAGAGACCCAGTACTTC.